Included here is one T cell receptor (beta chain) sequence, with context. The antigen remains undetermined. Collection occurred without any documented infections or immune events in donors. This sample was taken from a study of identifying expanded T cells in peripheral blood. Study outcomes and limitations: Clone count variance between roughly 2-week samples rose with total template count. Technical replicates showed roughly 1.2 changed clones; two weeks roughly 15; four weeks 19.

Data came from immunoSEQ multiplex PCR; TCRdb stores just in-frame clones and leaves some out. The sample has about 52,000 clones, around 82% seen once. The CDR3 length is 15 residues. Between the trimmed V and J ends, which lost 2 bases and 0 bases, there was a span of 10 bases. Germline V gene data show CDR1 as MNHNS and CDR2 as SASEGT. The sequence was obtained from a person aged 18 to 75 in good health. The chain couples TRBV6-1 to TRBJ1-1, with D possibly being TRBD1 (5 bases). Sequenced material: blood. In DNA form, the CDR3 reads TGTGCCAGCAGTGAACCGGGAGGGGTGAACACTGAAGCTTTCTTT. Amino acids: CASSEPGGVNTEAFF.